Here is one T cell receptor (beta chain) with its context. TCRdb fed the 5' RACE reads into MiXCR, producing one record per CDR3 protein. The sample carries roughly 400,000 distinct CDR3 sequences, around 17% recorded once. Looked up from germline, CDR1 is SGHRS and CDR2 is YFSETQ. V lost 9 bases and J lost 0, with 12 bases in between. The CDR3 is 13 amino acids. This sample stems from a study of T-cell memory formation after mild COVID-19. The sequence came from a man aged 18 to 30 who had mild COVID-19 (a few samples of this study predate the infection). Cell type and time point are not known. The rearrangement links TRBV5-1 to TRBJ1-1; weak D call: TRBD1 (5 bases). What was sequenced was PBMCs or a T cell subset sorted from them (not recorded which). The CDR3 here is CATAGQLNTEAFF. The DNA for the CDR3 is TGCGCCACCGCGGGGCAGCTGAACACTGAAGCTTTCTTT.